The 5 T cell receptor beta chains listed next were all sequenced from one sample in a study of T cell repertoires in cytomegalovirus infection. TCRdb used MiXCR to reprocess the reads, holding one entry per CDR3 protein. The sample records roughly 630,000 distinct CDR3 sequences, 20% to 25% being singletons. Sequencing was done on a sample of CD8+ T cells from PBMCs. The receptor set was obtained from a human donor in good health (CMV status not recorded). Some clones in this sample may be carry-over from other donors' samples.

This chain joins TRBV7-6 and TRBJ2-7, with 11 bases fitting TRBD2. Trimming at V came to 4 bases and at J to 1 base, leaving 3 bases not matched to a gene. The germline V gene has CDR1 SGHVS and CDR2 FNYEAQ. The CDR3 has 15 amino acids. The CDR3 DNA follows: TGTGCCAGCAGCTCGACTAGCGGGGAATCCTACGAGCAGTACGTC. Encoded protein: CASSSTSGESYEQYV.

CDR3 in amino acids: CASSTQDPAYRPQHF. The CDR3 nucleotides read TGTGCCAGCAGTACTCAGGATCCCGCTTACCGGCCCCAGCATTTT. The V gene is TRBV12-3 or TRBV12-4, the J gene TRBJ1-5; D not resolved. Between the trimmed V and J ends, which lost 5 bases and 9 bases, there was a span of 20 bases. This CDR3 comprises 15 residues.

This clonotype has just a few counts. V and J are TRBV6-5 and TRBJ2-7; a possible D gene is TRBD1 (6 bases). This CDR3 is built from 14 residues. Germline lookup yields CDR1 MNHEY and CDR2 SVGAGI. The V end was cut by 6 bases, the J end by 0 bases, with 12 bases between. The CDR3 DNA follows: TGTGCCAGCAGCAGGGGCCGCTTCTCCTACGAGCAGTACGTC. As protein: CASSRGRFSYEQYV.

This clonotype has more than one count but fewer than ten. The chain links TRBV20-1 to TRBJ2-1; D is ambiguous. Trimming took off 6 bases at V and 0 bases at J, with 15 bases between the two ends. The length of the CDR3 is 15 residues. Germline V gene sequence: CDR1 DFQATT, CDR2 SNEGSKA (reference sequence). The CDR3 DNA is TGCAGTGCGGGTAGCCCTAATAGCTCCTACAATGAGCAGTTCTTC. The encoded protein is CSAGSPNSSYNEQFF.

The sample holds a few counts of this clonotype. The CDR3 is CASSKQGARETQYF. The CDR3 coding sequence is TGTGCCAGCAGCAAACAGGGGGCGCGGGAGACCCAGTACTTC. The J gene is TRBJ2-5, the V gene TRBV12-3 or TRBV12-4; 9 positions agree with TRBD1. V trimming: 6 bases; J trimming: 5 bases; junction bases outside the gene matches: 7. This CDR3 contains 14 residues.